This record covers a single TCR beta chain. The sample originates from a study of blood T cell repertoires in COVID-19. Profiling relied on immunoSEQ multiplex PCR, and the TCRdb table lists in-frame clones only, not all of them. The sample includes 35,000 to 50,000 clones, about 85% of them seen just once. Trimming shortened V by 1 base and J by 3 bases, and 14 bases separated the two germline ends. Germline values: CDR1 SGHTA, CDR2 FQGNSA. The CDR3 has 16 residues. Sequencing was done on a sample of peripheral blood. The TCR comes from an elderly woman with acute or convalescent COVID-19. J is TRBJ2-3 and V is TRBV7-2, with D perhaps matching TRBD2 (5 bases). CDR3 sequence reads: CASSLGALTGTDTQYF. CDR3 DNA: TGTGCCAGCAGCTTAGGGGCTCTTACGGGGACAGATACGCAGTATTTT. Full variable domain (outside the CDR3, taken from reference TRBV7-2 and TRBJ2-3): GAGVSQSPSNKVTEKGKDVELRCDPISGHTALYWYRQSLGQGLEFLIYFQGNSAPDKSGLPSDRFSAERTGGSVSTLTIQRTQQEDSAVYLCASSLGALTGTDTQYFGPGTRLTVL.